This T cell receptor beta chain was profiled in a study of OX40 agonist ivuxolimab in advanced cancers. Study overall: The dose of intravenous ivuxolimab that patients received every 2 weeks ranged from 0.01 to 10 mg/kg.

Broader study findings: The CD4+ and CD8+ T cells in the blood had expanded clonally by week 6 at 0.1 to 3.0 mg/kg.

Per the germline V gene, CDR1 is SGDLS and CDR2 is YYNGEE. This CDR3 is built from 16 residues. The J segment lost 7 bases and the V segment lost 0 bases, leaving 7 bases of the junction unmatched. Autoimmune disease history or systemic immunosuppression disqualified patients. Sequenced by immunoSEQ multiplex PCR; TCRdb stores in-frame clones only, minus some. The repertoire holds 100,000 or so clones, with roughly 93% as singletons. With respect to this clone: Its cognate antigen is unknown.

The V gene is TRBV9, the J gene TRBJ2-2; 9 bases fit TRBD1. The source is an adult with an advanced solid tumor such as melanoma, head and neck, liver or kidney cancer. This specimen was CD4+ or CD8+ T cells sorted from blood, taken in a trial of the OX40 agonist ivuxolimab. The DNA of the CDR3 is TGTGCCAGCAGCGTAGAAGGGGGACAGGGATTCGGGGAGCTGTTTTTT. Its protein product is CASSVEGGQGFGELFF.